This T cell receptor (beta chain) was identified during a study of response to subunit inactivated influenza vaccine. General study results and limits: Each seasonal flu vaccination may recruit only limited new T cells, authors suggested.

This clonotype has a handful of counts. The antigen remains unidentified. After removal of 6 bases from V and 4 bases from J, the junction contained 6 bases not matched to a gene. Germline loops: CDR1 SGHRS, CDR2 YFSETQ. The CDR3 runs 15 residues. From the RT-PCR reads, TCRdb called clonotypes with MiXCR, one entry per CDR3 protein. The sample lists about 520,000 distinct CDR3 sequences, about 25% seen once, with 1.5% to 2% in the top ten. The gene calls are TRBV5-1 and TRBJ2-1, with 11 nucleotides matching TRBD1. The clonotype was recovered from a man between 50 and 59 years old who received an inactivated influenza vaccine. The sample consisted of CD4+ T cells sorted from PBMCs, taken around 5 days after vaccination. The CDR3 sequence: CASNFGTGGYNEQFF. The CDR3 region has the DNA TGCGCCAGCAACTTCGGGACAGGGGGGTACAATGAGCAGTTCTTC.